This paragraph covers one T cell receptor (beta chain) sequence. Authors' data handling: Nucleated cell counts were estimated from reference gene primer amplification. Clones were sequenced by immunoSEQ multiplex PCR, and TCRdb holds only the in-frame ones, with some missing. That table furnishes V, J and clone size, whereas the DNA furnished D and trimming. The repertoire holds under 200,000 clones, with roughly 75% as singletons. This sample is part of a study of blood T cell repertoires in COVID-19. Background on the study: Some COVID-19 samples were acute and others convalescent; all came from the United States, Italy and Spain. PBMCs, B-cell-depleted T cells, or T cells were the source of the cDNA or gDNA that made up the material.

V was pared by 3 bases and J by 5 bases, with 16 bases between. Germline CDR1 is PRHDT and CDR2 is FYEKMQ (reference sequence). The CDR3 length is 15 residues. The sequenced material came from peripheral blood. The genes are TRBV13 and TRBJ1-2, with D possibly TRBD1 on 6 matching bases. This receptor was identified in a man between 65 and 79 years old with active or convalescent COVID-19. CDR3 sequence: CASSLRGQLRYGYTF. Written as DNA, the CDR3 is TGTGCCAGCAGCTTGCGGGGGCAGCTCCGGTATGGCTACACCTTC.